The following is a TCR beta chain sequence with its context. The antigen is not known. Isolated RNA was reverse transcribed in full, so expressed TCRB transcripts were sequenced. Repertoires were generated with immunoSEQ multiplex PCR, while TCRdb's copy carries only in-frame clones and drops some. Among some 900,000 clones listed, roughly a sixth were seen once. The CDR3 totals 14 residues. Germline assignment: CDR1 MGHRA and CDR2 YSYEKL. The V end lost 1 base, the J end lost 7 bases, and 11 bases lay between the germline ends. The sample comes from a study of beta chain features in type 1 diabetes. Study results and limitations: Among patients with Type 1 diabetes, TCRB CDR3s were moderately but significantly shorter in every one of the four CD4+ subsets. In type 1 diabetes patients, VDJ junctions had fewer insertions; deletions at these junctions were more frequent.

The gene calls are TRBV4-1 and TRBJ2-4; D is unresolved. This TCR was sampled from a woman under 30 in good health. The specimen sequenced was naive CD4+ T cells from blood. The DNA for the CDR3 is TGCGCCAGCAGCCAAGGACCGGCCGGGAACATTCAGTACTTC. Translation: CASSQGPAGNIQYF.